The text below deals with one TCR beta chain. This sample stems from a study of CD8 T cells in Susac syndrome. Relapsing-remitting disease, either stable or active, was present in the treatment-naive patients who were the multiple sclerosis controls. With random hexamers, reverse transcription was performed on about 0.45 to 1 ug of RNA. TCRdb re-called the immunoSEQ multiplex PCR reads with MiXCR, one entry per CDR3 protein. This table holds 250,000 to 300,000 distinct CDR3 sequences, about 88% found once. The clonotype originates from a human donor with multiple sclerosis. Sequenced input: CD8+ T cells from PBMCs.

The CDR3 DNA reads as TGTGCCATCAGTGAGGGAGGCTGGCTTGGGGCCAATCAGCCCCAGCATTTT. This gives the protein CAISEGGWLGANQPQHF. The V gene is TRBV10-3, the J gene TRBJ1-5, with D possibly matching TRBD1 (5 bases). The V gene lost 2 bases and the J gene lost 3 bases, with 17 bases spanning the gap. Germline V gene sequence: CDR1 ENHRY, CDR2 SYGVKD. There are 17 residues in the CDR3.